This is a list of T cell receptor beta chains from one sample in a study of Ad26.COV2.S vaccination and SARS-CoV-2 variants. Only in-frame clones appear in the TCRdb table, and some are missing; sequencing was by immunoSEQ multiplex PCR. The sample shows just over 350,000 clones, roughly 94% of them seen only once. This specimen was peripheral blood, taken after recovery from COVID-19. Receptors were obtained from a human donor who had recovered from COVID-19. The CDR3 runs from the conserved cysteine through the conserved F or W. Fields, in order: clone size, D gene, V gene, J gene, CDR3 DNA, CDR3 protein. D genes are given only for firm matches. Only some rows state a clone size, as once, few, many or a class for expanded clones.

clone size: .
D gene: .
V gene: TRBV28
J gene: TRBJ1-1
CDR3 DNA: TGTGCCAGCGCAGTGAACACTGAAGCTTTCTTT
CDR3 protein: CASAVNTEAFF

clone size: once
D gene: .
V gene: TRBV4-1
J gene: TRBJ1-5
CDR3 DNA: TGCGCCAGCAGCCAAGTCATAGGGACAAGCGGCAATCAGCCCCAGCATTTT
CDR3 protein: CASSQVIGTSGNQPQHF

clone size: once
D gene: .
V gene: TRBV3-1/TRBV3-2
J gene: TRBJ2-5
CDR3 DNA: TGTGCCAGCAGCCAATACGGGGGTGGGGAGACCCAGTACTTC
CDR3 protein: CASSQYGGGETQYF

clone size: .
D gene: TRBD1
V gene: TRBV10-1
J gene: TRBJ2-3
CDR3 DNA: TGCGCCAGCAGTGAAAGGGTTGGGACAGGGCGCACAGATACGCAGTATTTT
CDR3 protein: CASSERVGTGRTDTQYF

clone size: .
D gene: .
V gene: TRBV18
J gene: TRBJ1-6
CDR3 DNA: TGTGCCAGCTCAGAGGGCTCCTATAATTCACCCCTCCACTTT
CDR3 protein: CASSEGSYNSPLHF

clone size: .
D gene: .
V gene: TRBV10-3
J gene: TRBJ1-2
CDR3 DNA: TGTGCCATCAGTTCCGGTAGGGCTCACCGGGATGGCTACACCTTC
CDR3 protein: CAISSGRAHRDGYTF

clone size: once
D gene: .
V gene: TRBV6-5
J gene: TRBJ1-3
CDR3 DNA: TGTGCCAGCAGTTCCCTAGGGGGGTGGGGAAACACCATATATTTT
CDR3 protein: CASSSLGGWGNTIYF

clone size: .
D gene: .
V gene: TRBV19
J gene: TRBJ1-5
CDR3 DNA: TGTGCCAGTAGTACCCAGGTTCACCAGCCCCAGCATTTT
CDR3 protein: CASSTQVHQPQHF

clone size: once
D gene: .
V gene: TRBV9
J gene: TRBJ2-6
CDR3 DNA: TGTGCCAGCAGCGTACCTGGGGCCAACGTCCTGACTTTC
CDR3 protein: CASSVPGANVLTF

clone size: .
D gene: TRBD1
V gene: TRBV12-5
J gene: TRBJ2-7
CDR3 DNA: TGTGCTAGTGGTATAGGGACAGGGAACTACGAGCAGTACTTC
CDR3 protein: CASGIGTGNYEQYF

clone size: .
D gene: TRBD2
V gene: TRBV6-5
J gene: TRBJ2-1
CDR3 DNA: TGTGCCAGCAGGGGACTAGATTACAATGAGCAGTTCTTC
CDR3 protein: CASRGLDYNEQFF

clone size: .
D gene: .
V gene: TRBV3-1/TRBV3-2
J gene: TRBJ1-1
CDR3 DNA: TGTGCCAGCGGTACGAATATAAACACTGAAGCTTTCTTT
CDR3 protein: CASGTNINTEAFF

clone size: .
D gene: .
V gene: TRBV12-5
J gene: TRBJ2-7
CDR3 DNA: TGTGCTAGTGGTTTGGCGGGGGGCGACGAGCAGTACTTC
CDR3 protein: CASGLAGGDEQYF

clone size: .
D gene: .
V gene: TRBV4-3
J gene: TRBJ2-1
CDR3 DNA: TGCGCCAGCAGCCAAGAGCAGGGGACTTACAATGAGCAGTTCTTC
CDR3 protein: CASSQEQGTYNEQFF

clone size: few
D gene: .
V gene: TRBV4-1
J gene: TRBJ1-6
CDR3 DNA: TGCGCCAGCAGCCTAAGTAGAGATTCACCCCTCCACTTT
CDR3 protein: CASSLSRDSPLHF

clone size: few
D gene: .
V gene: TRBV6-5
J gene: TRBJ1-6
CDR3 DNA: TGTGCCAGCAGTCAGCATAATTCACCCCTCCACTTT
CDR3 protein: CASSQHNSPLHF

clone size: .
D gene: .
V gene: TRBV7-2
J gene: TRBJ1-2
CDR3 DNA: TGTGCCAGCAGCTTATCGTTACAGGGACGCGACTATGGCTACACCTTC
CDR3 protein: CASSLSLQGRDYGYTF

clone size: .
D gene: .
V gene: TRBV7-6
J gene: TRBJ2-2
CDR3 DNA: TGTGCCAGCAGCCCGACGAGGGGGGAGCTGTTTTTT
CDR3 protein: CASSPTRGELFF

clone size: .
D gene: TRBD1
V gene: TRBV11-2
J gene: TRBJ2-7
CDR3 DNA: TGTGCCAGCAGCACCCGACAGGGGTACGAGCAGTATTTC
CDR3 protein: CASSTRQGYEQYF

clone size: .
D gene: .
V gene: TRBV2
J gene: TRBJ1-4
CDR3 DNA: TGTGCCAGCACCGGGGACAACCCCACAACTAATGAAAAACTGTTTTTT
CDR3 protein: CASTGDNPTTNEKLFF

clone size: .
D gene: .
V gene: TRBV4-1
J gene: TRBJ1-2
CDR3 DNA: TGCGCCAGCAGCCACTTCGGCAGTAGGGCCTATGGCTACACCTTC
CDR3 protein: CASSHFGSRAYGYTF

clone size: .
D gene: .
V gene: TRBV2
J gene: TRBJ1-2
CDR3 DNA: TGTGCCAGTTCTGCTGAAGGACACAGCTATGGCTACACCTTC
CDR3 protein: CASSAEGHSYGYTF

clone size: .
D gene: TRBD2
V gene: TRBV9
J gene: TRBJ2-5
CDR3 DNA: TGTGCCAGCAGCCCCTCTAGCGGAAATCGACGGGAGACCCAGTACTTC
CDR3 protein: CASSPSSGNRRETQYF

clone size: .
D gene: .
V gene: TRBV3-1/TRBV3-2
J gene: TRBJ1-1
CDR3 DNA: TGTGCCAGCCGTTGGGGCCCGAACACTGAAGCTTTCTTT
CDR3 protein: CASRWGPNTEAFF

clone size: .
D gene: .
V gene: TRBV6-5
J gene: TRBJ2-7
CDR3 DNA: TGTGCCAGCAGTTACGGTCCGTCGAGCGATTCCTACGAGCAGTACTTC
CDR3 protein: CASSYGPSSDSYEQYF

clone size: .
D gene: TRBD2
V gene: TRBV11-2
J gene: TRBJ2-2
CDR3 DNA: TGTGCCAGCAGCTTAGAGGGAGGGAGGGCCACCGGGGAGCTGTTTTTT
CDR3 protein: CASSLEGGRATGELFF

clone size: .
D gene: .
V gene: TRBV11-2
J gene: TRBJ2-7
CDR3 DNA: TGTGCCAGCAGCCTTGCAGGGGTCTACGAGCAGTACTTC
CDR3 protein: CASSLAGVYEQYF

clone size: .
D gene: TRBD1
V gene: TRBV5-1
J gene: TRBJ1-1
CDR3 DNA: TGCGCCAGCAGTTCGGGACAGGGGCTGAACACTGAAGCTTTCTTT
CDR3 protein: CASSSGQGLNTEAFF

clone size: .
D gene: TRBD1
V gene: TRBV11-2
J gene: TRBJ2-7
CDR3 DNA: TGTGCCAGCAGCCTCCCGACAGGGACCTACGAGCAGTACTTC
CDR3 protein: CASSLPTGTYEQYF

clone size: .
D gene: .
V gene: TRBV5-4
J gene: TRBJ2-6
CDR3 DNA: TGTGCCAGCAGCTTGGTGTTTGGACTTGGGTCTGGGGCCAACGTCCTGACTTTC
CDR3 protein: CASSLVFGLGSGANVLTF

clone size: .
D gene: .
V gene: TRBV27
J gene: TRBJ1-2
CDR3 DNA: TGTGCCAGCAGTTTCCCTCAGGGAGATGGCTACACCTTC
CDR3 protein: CASSFPQGDGYTF

clone size: .
D gene: .
V gene: TRBV7-2
J gene: TRBJ1-2
CDR3 DNA: TGTGCCAGCAGCTTGGGGTTGGGGGGATCGGATGGCTACACCTTC
CDR3 protein: CASSLGLGGSDGYTF

clone size: .
D gene: TRBD1
V gene: TRBV11-3
J gene: TRBJ1-1
CDR3 DNA: TGTGCCAGCAGTATTGGACAGGGGGGGAACACTGAAGCTTTCTTT
CDR3 protein: CASSIGQGGNTEAFF

clone size: .
D gene: TRBD1
V gene: TRBV5-1
J gene: TRBJ1-3
CDR3 DNA: TGCGCCAGCAGCGAGGACAGGGACTCTGGAAACACCATATATTTT
CDR3 protein: CASSEDRDSGNTIYF

clone size: .
D gene: .
V gene: TRBV5-1
J gene: TRBJ1-1
CDR3 DNA: TGCGCCAGCAGCTTTGAGAGGATGAACACTGAAGCTTTCTTT
CDR3 protein: CASSFERMNTEAFF

clone size: .
D gene: TRBD1
V gene: TRBV3-1/TRBV3-2
J gene: TRBJ1-1
CDR3 DNA: TGTGCCAGCAGCAAGGGACAGGGCGGTAACACTGAAGCTTTCTTT
CDR3 protein: CASSKGQGGNTEAFF

clone size: .
D gene: .
V gene: TRBV29-1
J gene: TRBJ1-2
CDR3 DNA: TGCAGCGTTGGTGCCGGGGGCTACACCTTC
CDR3 protein: CSVGAGGYTF